This TCR beta chain stems from a study of blood T cell repertoires in COVID-19 (TCRdb year 2020). Regarding the study in general: Collaborator samples came from the United States, Italy and Spain and covered acute and convalescent phases of COVID-19. The samples were drawn from two sources: the first 160 participants of the ongoing ImmuneRACE study, and over 1,000 subjects contributed by 6 global collaborators. The repertoires were released in a freely available public database meant as a resource for research on the immune response to SARS-CoV-2. Where available, HLA class I and class II types were taken from metadata supplied by the sample provider and were not determined by assay-based typing. Deeply sampled blood TCRbeta repertoires from subjects exposed to, actively infected with, or recovered from COVID-19 were included in the dataset. The material from the prospective study consisted of cDNA or gDNA derived from T cells, B-cell-depleted T cells, or PBMCs. The sample metadata nearly always contained a de-identified subject ID, COVID-19 status, age in years and sex. Overall study outcomes, separate from this receptor: How much clinical and demographic metadata was included differed by source and by participant, and the metadata was provided uncurated.

The immunoSEQ Assay, a bias-controlled multiplex PCR, was used to amplify TCRbeta CDR3 regions from genomic DNA. The study's own analysis went as follows. Within the assay, amplification of reference gene primers was used to estimate how many nucleated cells each sample contained. Sequence reads were collapsed and filtered to measure the absolute abundance of every unique TCRbeta CDR3 rearrangement. For each sample, productive Simpson clonality was calculated by taking the square root of Simpson's diversity index across productive rearrangements. TCRdb mirrors the immuneACCESS table, restricted to in-frame sequences. Some clones are absent from its copies; in checked studies, under half trace to an unresolved V gene, and the reason for the others is unknown. V, J and clone size reflect that table, while D and trimming were determined from the DNA. The sample table contains around 300,000 clones; only one count was recorded for 75% to 90% of them. The ten most abundant clones make up around 4.6% of the sample.

In the prospective study, participants were roughly 18 to 89 years old, resided in about two dozen geographic areas of the United States, and were enrolled through a virtual design. In the prospective study, participants were assigned to cohorts based on the clinical history participants reported in a screening survey and a study questionnaire. ImmuneRACE Cohort 3 recovered participants were defined by two consecutive negative NP/OP PCR tests, healthcare professional clearance, or symptom resolution. In the prospective study, mobile phlebotomists collected whole blood, serum and a nasopharyngeal or oropharyngeal swab from each participant. Over a 2-month period, participants in the prospective study had the option of providing additional blood draws and questionnaires. Prospective study blood samples were shipped either frozen or at room temperature before DNA extraction. Via the germline V gene (reference sequence), CDR1 is SGHNT and CDR2 YYREEE. The V end loses 0 bases and the J end loses 4 bases, and a stretch of 11 bases separates them. Counted from cysteine to phenylalanine, this CDR3 has 14 amino acids. Of the read, only the CDR3 DNA is kept; its 42 bases are in frame from base 1.

Concerning this clone itself: Its binding antigen is unknown. Base qualities were left out, and no much larger clone turns up one base away.

The receptor chain draws on TRBV5-4 and TRBJ2-7, with a weak D call of TRBD2 (5 bases match). The sequence was obtained from a man aged 25 to 40 who had recovered from COVID-19. Sequencing was performed on PBMCs or T cells enriched from blood (not recorded which). The CDR3 reads as follows: CASSLGEEDYEQYF. The DNA sequence is given as TGTGCCAGCAGCTTGGGTGAGGAGGATTACGAGCAGTACTTC.